Listed below are T cell receptor beta chains from one sample, sequenced in a study of CD4 T cells in relation to SARS-CoV-2 and coronaviruses. The antigens of these receptors remain unknown. Using immunoSEQ multiplex PCR, the repertoire was profiled, and TCRdb retains in-frame clones only, with some absent. The sample records 38,000 or so clones, around 77% being singletons. Sequenced sample: memory CD4+ T cells from PBMCs, cultured in vitro. These receptors came from an adult with COVID-19. Both conserved end residues are trimmed from each CDR3.

v_call,j_call,cdr3_aa
TRBV7-2,TRBJ2-7,ASSLALGLAYEQY
TRBV19,TRBJ2-7,ASSPNPGPGQGEQY
TRBV4-1,TRBJ2-5,ASSPLGQDLQETQY
TRBV4-1,TRBJ2-5,ASSQEGLQETQY
TRBV7-2,TRBJ2-7,ASSLAQASSYEQY
TRBV27,TRBJ1-2,ASSFGTGGYGYT
TRBV28,TRBJ2-7,ASRESSGSWEQY
TRBV7-8,TRBJ1-1,ASSVVNTEAF
TRBV7-9,TRBJ2-2,ASSPGQNTGELF
TRBV2,TRBJ1-1,ASSDNRAGIRTEAF
TRBV28,TRBJ2-6,AIQASHSGANVLT
TRBV24-1,TRBJ2-7,ATSRAPWALEQY
TRBV27,TRBJ2-2,ASRDRGAIGAGELF
TRBV14,TRBJ2-3,ASSQEVGSGQY
TRBV11-2,TRBJ2-2,ASSLQGGTGELF
TRBV7-8,TRBJ1-1,ASSPRQGLNTEAF
TRBV27,TRBJ1-5,ASSLGVGTPQH
TRBV12-3/TRBV12-4,TRBJ2-3,ASSFFGTDTQY
TRBV6-2/TRBV6-3,TRBJ2-7,ASSYAPRGGYFYEQY
TRBV6-4,TRBJ2-3,ASSEQRTDTQY
TRBV28,TRBJ2-3,ASSGSVGGPVIADTQY
TRBV7-9,TRBJ2-1,ASSPGWALPRSEQF
TRBV15,TRBJ2-6,ATSSPTLLAGANVLT
TRBV28,TRBJ2-7,ASSSGTSGRVREQY
TRBV6-2/TRBV6-3,TRBJ2-1,ASSLSDNEQF
TRBV7-9,TRBJ2-3,ASSSKVSGTSTDTQY
TRBV9,TRBJ2-3,ASSVDQGATDTQY
TRBV7-3,TRBJ2-1,ASSPYRGDNEQF
TRBV3-1/TRBV3-2,TRBJ2-7,ASSQVPGTGAYEQY
TRBV6-5,TRBJ2-7,ASSSHRTGPSYEQY
TRBV19,TRBJ2-2,ASIGVSAGELF
TRBV6-5,TRBJ2-4,ASRTKNIQY
TRBV4-1,TRBJ1-4,ASSPVSTNEKLF
TRBV12-5,TRBJ2-7,ASGLGFYEQY
TRBV4-1,TRBJ2-5,ASSQGPNSGTQY
TRBV7-2,TRBJ1-5,ASSPQGWGQPQH
TRBV5-1,TRBJ2-5,ASRLDRGETQY
TRBV19,TRBJ2-3,ASKIRGRGDTQY
TRBV11-2,TRBJ2-7,ASSSGTGKYEQY
TRBV20-1,TRBJ1-5,SASTGEWGQPQH
TRBV7-9,TRBJ2-1,ASRSTLAGGPYNEQF
TRBV11-2,TRBJ2-3,ASSLGVAGSTDTQY
TRBV5-1,TRBJ2-7,ASSLIGQGADEQY
TRBV20-1,TRBJ2-1,SASGSLAGEVEQF
TRBV3-1/TRBV3-2,TRBJ2-7,ASSQDAGASSYEQY
TRBV19,TRBJ2-7,ASSIGAGDPTSDSYEQY
TRBV5-4,TRBJ2-1,ASSLGGKTYNEQF
TRBV20-1,TRBJ2-5,SASPGRETQY
TRBV2,TRBJ2-7,ASTWTSGVPF
TRBV2,TRBJ1-5,ASRGTGGFNQPQH
TRBV2,TRBJ2-1,ASRAREGVNEQF
TRBV6-2/TRBV6-3,TRBJ1-4,ASSYSRAGGGSTNEKLF